This T cell receptor (beta chain) originates from a study of blood T cell repertoires in COVID-19. Between the trimmed V and J ends, which lost 0 bases and 5 bases, there was a span of 6 bases. Germline V gene lookup returns CDR1 KGHDR and CDR2 SFDVKD. The CDR3 extends over 14 amino acids. Measured with immunoSEQ multiplex PCR; TCRdb has only the in-frame clones, and not every one. This sample has over 400,000 clones, with roughly 89% found just once. Sequencing was performed on peripheral blood. The rearrangement links TRBV24-1 to TRBJ2-2, with TRBD2 as a possible D gene (6 bases). The TCR sequence derives from a woman aged 50 to 60 with COVID-19, enrolled during active disease. The CDR3 DNA is TGTGCCACCAGTGATTTGCGGGAGACCGGGGAGCTGTTTTTT. This gives the protein CATSDLRETGELFF.